These 10 T cell receptor beta chains originate from one sample sequenced in a study of blood T cell repertoires in COVID-19. Libraries were prepared by immunoSEQ multiplex PCR; TCRdb keeps only in-frame clonotypes and omits some of them. This sample has some 16,000 clones, with more than 85% found just once. The sequenced sample consisted of peripheral blood. The receptors shown here come from a human donor in a cohort sampled during active COVID-19.

This clone is medium-sized. V gene TRBV9 combines with J gene TRBJ1-6; 10 bases are shared with TRBD1. The germline gives CDR1 SGDLS, CDR2 YYNGEE. The CDR3 is 14 residues long. V shed 6 bases, J shed 5 bases, and the junction held 2 bases outside the gene matches. DNA of the CDR3: TGTGCCAGCACCGGACAGGGGGATAATTCACCCCTCCACTTT. This translates into CASTGQGDNSPLHF.

The rearrangement uses TRBV28 and TRBJ1-1; D might be TRBD1 (6 bases). Trimming pared 4 bases from V and 1 base from J, leaving 16 bases between. Germline CDR1 reads MDHEN; CDR2 reads SYDVKM. CDR3 length: 16 residues. CDR3 sequence: CASSSLIRQENTEAFF. The CDR3 DNA follows: TGTGCCAGCAGTTCCCTTATTAGACAGGAGAACACTGAAGCTTTCTTT.

This clone was seen just once. This chain connects TRBV5-8 to TRBJ1-1; 7 nucleotides line up with TRBD1. The length of the CDR3 is 14 residues. Per the germline V gene, CDR1 is SGHTS and CDR2 is YDEGEE. V lost 2 bases to trimming and J lost 6 bases; unmatched junction nucleotides: 7. CDR3 coding DNA: TGTGCCAGCAGCTTAAGTTACAGGGGCGCTGAAGCTTTCTTT. As protein: CASSLSYRGAEAFF.

This clone was recorded once. The gene calls are TRBV7-2 and TRBJ2-3; 8 bases agree with TRBD2. The CDR3 runs 16 residues. The germline CDR1 and CDR2 sequences are SGHTA and FQGNSA. Trimming removed 2 bases from V and 0 bases from J; junction bases left unmatched: 4. The CDR3 DNA reads as TGTGCCAGCAGCTTATTACTAGCGGTAAGCACAGATACGCAGTATTTT. This sequence encodes CASSLLLAVSTDTQYF.

The genes are TRBV7-2 and TRBJ1-5; D is possibly TRBD1 (5 bases). V shed 1 base and J shed 6 bases, with 7 bases lying between them. CDR1 and CDR2 (germline): SGHTA, FQGNSA. There are 13 residues in the CDR3. CDR3 loop: CASSLERGQPQHF. The CDR3 nucleotides read TGTGCCAGCAGCTTAGAAAGGGGTCAGCCCCAGCATTTT.

V is TRBV20-1 and J is TRBJ2-5; TRBD1 is a possible D gene (6 bases). This CDR3 comprises 15 residues. Trimming left V 3 bases short and J 3 bases short, with 17 bases between. CDR1 and CDR2 from the germline V gene are DFQATT and SNEGSKA (reference sequence). The CDR3 DNA sequence: TGCAGTGCTAGTAACCCCAGGGGCCCCGAAGAGACCCAGTACTTC. Translation: CSASNPRGPEETQYF.

This chain uses TRBV9 with TRBJ1-2; tentative D call: TRBD1 (6 bases). From germline, CDR1 is SGDLS and CDR2 YYNGEE. Trimming took 4 bases from V and 6 from J, leaving 22 bases between them. The CDR3 runs 16 residues. The CDR3 DNA reads TGTGCCAGCAGCCCTTTACAGGGAGCCAAGGTTGATGGCTACACCTTC. Encoded protein: CASSPLQGAKVDGYTF.

The chain couples TRBV27 to TRBJ1-4; 9 positions match TRBD1. The J segment lost 1 base and the V segment lost 4 bases, leaving 7 bases of the junction unmatched. Germline V gene lookup returns CDR1 MNHEY and CDR2 SMNVEV (reference sequence). The CDR3 loop spans 17 amino acids. This chain's CDR3 is CASSWGTGRRTNEKLFF. CDR3 nucleotide sequence: TGTGCCAGCAGTTGGGGGACAGGGCGGAGAACTAATGAAAAACTGTTTTTT.

The genes are TRBV6-5 and TRBJ1-1, with TRBD1 matching 9 bases. The CDR3 is 14 residues long. The ends lost 6 bases at V and 7 bases at J; junction bases unmatched: 9. Germline CDR1 and CDR2: MNHEY and SVGAGI. The CDR3 sequence is CASRRYRGLSEAFF. The CDR3 DNA sequence: TGTGCCAGCAGACGATACAGGGGGCTCAGTGAAGCTTTCTTT.

The chain is built from TRBV5-6 and TRBJ2-5; D not certain. From germline, CDR1 is SGHDT and CDR2 YYEEEE. CDR3 length equals 15 residues. Trimming took 6 bases from V and 3 from J, leaving 18 bases between them. CDR3 residues: CASTNRVRWEETQYF. The CDR3 DNA sequence: TGTGCCAGCACCAACCGGGTCCGATGGGAAGAGACCCAGTACTTC.